The 13 T cell receptor beta chains in this list originate from one sample, sequenced in a study of T cell changes during pregnancy in multiple sclerosis. The data were produced by immunoSEQ multiplex PCR, yet TCRdb's version contains in-frame clones alone and is incomplete. The sample contains 65,000 or so clones, 90% of which appear only once. The source was peripheral blood, collected in the second trimester of pregnancy. Source of these receptors: a female donor in good health, enrolled as a control in a pregnancy study.

The chain carries TRBV5-1 and TRBJ2-1; tentative D call: TRBD1 (5 bases). CDR3 length: 15 residues. The germline V gene has CDR1 SGHRS and CDR2 YFSETQ. V lost 0 bases to trimming and J lost 8 bases, with 15 bases between them. This chain's CDR3 is CASSLEGRAVDEQFF. The CDR3 region has the DNA TGCGCCAGCAGCTTGGAGGGCAGGGCTGTGGATGAGCAGTTCTTC.

The gene calls are TRBV6-1 and TRBJ1-6; the match to TRBD1 covers 8 bases. The germline gives CDR1 MNHNS, CDR2 SASEGT. This CDR3 comprises 14 residues. V lost 8 bases, J lost 7 bases, and 7 bases stayed unmatched. DNA of the CDR3: TGTGCCAGCTCCCACGGGACAGGAAATTCACCCCTCCACTTT. It encodes CASSHGTGNSPLHF.

The chain is built from TRBV2 and TRBJ2-1, with 11 bases aligning to TRBD2. Looked up from germline, CDR1 is SNHLY and CDR2 is FYNNEI. This CDR3 has 15 residues. Trimming took 6 bases from V and 6 from J; bases not matched to a gene: 7. The CDR3 loop is CASSIGLAGGNEQFF. CDR3 sequence (DNA): TGTGCCAGCAGCATCGGGCTAGCGGGAGGCAATGAGCAGTTCTTC.

The chain has TRBV6-1 and TRBJ2-1; tentatively, D is TRBD1 (5 bases). Trimming took 3 bases from V and 8 from J, leaving 11 bases between them. Per the germline V gene, CDR1 is MNHNS and CDR2 is SASEGT. The CDR3 length is 13 residues. Written as DNA, the CDR3 is TGTGCCAGCAGTGAGGGGCCCGTCTATGAGCAGTTCTTC. It is translated as CASSEGPVYEQFF.

The CDR3 spells CASNPSGIQETQYF. CDR3 DNA: TGTGCCAGCAATCCTAGCGGGATCCAAGAGACCCAGTACTTC. V gene TRBV28 combines with J gene TRBJ2-5, with 9 bases aligning to TRBD2. V trimming: 7 bases; J trimming: 1 base; junction bases outside the gene matches: 4. Germline CDR1 MDHEN, CDR2 SYDVKM. The CDR3 runs 14 residues.

The CDR3 sequence: CASSNPASGYNEQFF. In DNA, the CDR3 is TGTGCCAGCAGCAACCCGGCTAGCGGCTACAATGAGCAGTTCTTC. V usage is TRBV21-1 and J usage is TRBJ2-1; the D segment call TRBD2 is taken from the table without a DNA check. TRBV21-1 represents a pseudogene. The CDR3 is 15 amino acids.

V and J are TRBV6-1 and TRBJ2-7; 8 bases are shared with TRBD1. In germline, CDR1 is MNHNS, CDR2 SASEGT. CDR3 length equals 17 residues. V lost 0 bases and J lost 2; bases outside the gene matches: 9. CDR3 sequence reads: CASSEAIYRGITYEQYF. The CDR3 bases are TGTGCCAGCAGTGAAGCCATATACAGGGGGATCACCTACGAGCAGTACTTC.

The chain has TRBV6-1 and TRBJ2-3, with D possibly matching TRBD2 (5 bases). The CDR3 totals 14 residues. CDR1 MNHNS and CDR2 SASEGT come from the germline V gene. Between the trimmed V and J ends, which lost 8 bases and 4 bases, there was a span of 16 bases. The CDR3 reads CASSEGMEADTQYF. CDR3 nucleotide sequence: TGTGCCAGCTCCGAAGGAATGGAGGCAGATACGCAGTATTTT.

The chain uses TRBV6-1 and TRBJ2-7, with D hard to call. V was pared by 2 bases and J by 5 bases, with 22 bases between. The CDR3 runs 17 residues. Germline V gene data show CDR1 as MNHNS and CDR2 as SASEGT. The CDR3 nucleotides are TGTGCCAGCAGTGAAACCCGGTCACTCGTCCGTTTTAACGAGCAGTACTTC. Residues: CASSETRSLVRFNEQYF.

V is TRBV19 and J is TRBJ2-7; the D gene is possibly TRBD2 (6 bases). Germline values: CDR1 LNHDA, CDR2 SQIVND (reference sequence). V lost 5 bases to trimming and J lost 9 bases, with 17 bases between them. The CDR3 consists of 13 residues. The CDR3 is CASSSGLPFGQYF. In DNA, the CDR3 is TGTGCCAGTAGTTCGGGACTCCCCTTCGGGCAGTACTTC.

The chain recombines TRBV7-8 with TRBJ2-7; TRBD1 matches at 7 bases. The ends lost 4 bases at V and 7 bases at J; junction bases unmatched: 7. Germline V lookup: CDR1 SGHVS, CDR2 FQNEAQ. The CDR3 sequence is 13 residues long. The CDR3 sequence is CASSSTGTGEQYF. CDR3 nucleotide sequence: TGTGCCAGCAGCTCGACAGGGACGGGGGAGCAGTACTTC.

The rearrangement uses TRBV29-1 and TRBJ2-5, with unresolved D. CDR1 SQVTM and CDR2 ANQGSEA come from the germline V gene. Deletions cut 3 bases from V and 1 base from J, with 6 bases between. There are 12 residues in the CDR3. The CDR3 is CSVDRSQETQYF. The CDR3 nucleotides read TGCAGCGTTGACCGGAGCCAAGAGACCCAGTACTTC.

The chain uses TRBV28 and TRBJ1-1; D uncertain. The V end was cut by 2 bases, the J end by 1 base, with 8 bases between. Germline loops: CDR1 MDHEN, CDR2 SYDVKM. CDR3 length: 14 amino acids. The CDR3 region is CASSLRQPNTEAFF. The CDR3 DNA follows: TGTGCCAGCAGTTTAAGACAACCGAACACTGAAGCTTTCTTT. The whole variable domain, remainder taken from reference TRBV28 and TRBJ1-1, is DVKVTQSSRYLVKRTGEKVFLECVQDMDHENMFWYRQDPGLGLRLIYFSYDVKMKEKGDIPEGYSVSREKKERFSLILESASTNQTSMYLCASSLRQPNTEAFFGQGTRLTVV.